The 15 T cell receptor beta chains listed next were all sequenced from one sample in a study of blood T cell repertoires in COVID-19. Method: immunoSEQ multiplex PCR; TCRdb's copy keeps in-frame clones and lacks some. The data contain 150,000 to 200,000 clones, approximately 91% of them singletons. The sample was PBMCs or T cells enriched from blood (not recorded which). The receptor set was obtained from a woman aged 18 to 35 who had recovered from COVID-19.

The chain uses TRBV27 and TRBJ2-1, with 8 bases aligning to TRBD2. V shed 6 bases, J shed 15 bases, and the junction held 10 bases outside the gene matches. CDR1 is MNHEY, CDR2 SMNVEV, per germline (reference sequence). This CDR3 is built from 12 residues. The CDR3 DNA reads TGTGCCAGCAGCCGCAGCGGGAGTCCTCGGTTCTTC. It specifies CASSRSGSPRFF.

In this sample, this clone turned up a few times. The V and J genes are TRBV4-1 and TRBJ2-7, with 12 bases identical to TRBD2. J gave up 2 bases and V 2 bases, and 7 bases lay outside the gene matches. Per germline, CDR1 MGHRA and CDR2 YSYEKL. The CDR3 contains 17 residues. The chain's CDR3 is CASSQLQLAGGTYEQYF. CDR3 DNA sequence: TGCGCCAGCAGCCAACTTCAACTAGCGGGAGGAACCTACGAGCAGTACTTC.

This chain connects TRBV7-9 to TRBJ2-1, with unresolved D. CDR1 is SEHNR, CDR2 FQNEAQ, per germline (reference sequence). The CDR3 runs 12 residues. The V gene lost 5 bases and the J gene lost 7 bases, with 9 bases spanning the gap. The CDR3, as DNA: TGTGCCAGCAGCCCTATTTCGAATGAGCAGTTCTTC. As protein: CASSPISNEQFF. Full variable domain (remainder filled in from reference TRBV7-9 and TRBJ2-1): DTGVSQNPRHKITKRGQNVTFRCDPISEHNRLYWYRQTLGQGPEFLTYFQNEAQLEKSRLLSDRFSAERPKGSFSTLEIQRTEQGDSAMYLCASSPISNEQFFGPGTRLTVL.

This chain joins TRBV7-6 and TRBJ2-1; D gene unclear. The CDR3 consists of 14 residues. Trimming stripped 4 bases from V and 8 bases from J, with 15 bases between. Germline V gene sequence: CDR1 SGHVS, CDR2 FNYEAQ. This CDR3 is CASSSALPADEQFF. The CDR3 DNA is TGTGCCAGCAGCTCCGCCCTGCCTGCGGATGAGCAGTTCTTC.

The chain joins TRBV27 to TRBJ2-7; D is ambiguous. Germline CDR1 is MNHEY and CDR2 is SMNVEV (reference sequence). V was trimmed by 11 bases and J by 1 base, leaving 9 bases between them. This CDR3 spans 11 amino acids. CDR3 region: CACGSSYEQYF. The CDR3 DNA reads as TGTGCCTGCGGCTCATCCTACGAGCAGTACTTC.

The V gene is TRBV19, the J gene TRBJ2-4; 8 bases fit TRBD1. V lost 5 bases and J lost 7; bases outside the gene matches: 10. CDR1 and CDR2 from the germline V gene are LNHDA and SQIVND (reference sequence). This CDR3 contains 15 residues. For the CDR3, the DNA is TGTGCCAGTAGTCCCCTCGGACAGGGTGGGAACATTCAGTACTTC. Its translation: CASSPLGQGGNIQYF.

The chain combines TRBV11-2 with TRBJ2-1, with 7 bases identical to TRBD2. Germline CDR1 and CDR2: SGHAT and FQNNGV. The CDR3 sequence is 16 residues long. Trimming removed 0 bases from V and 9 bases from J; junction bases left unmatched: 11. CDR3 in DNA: TGTGCCAGCAGCTTAGATAGAAGCGGGATATTCGCTGAGCAGTTCTTC. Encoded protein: CASSLDRSGIFAEQFF.

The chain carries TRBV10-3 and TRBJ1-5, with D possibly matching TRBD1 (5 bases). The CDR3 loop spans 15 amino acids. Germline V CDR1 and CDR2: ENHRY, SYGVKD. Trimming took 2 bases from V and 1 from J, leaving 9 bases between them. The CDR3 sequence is CAISERGLSNQPQHF. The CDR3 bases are TGTGCCATCAGTGAGCGGGGACTGAGCAATCAGCCCCAGCATTTT.

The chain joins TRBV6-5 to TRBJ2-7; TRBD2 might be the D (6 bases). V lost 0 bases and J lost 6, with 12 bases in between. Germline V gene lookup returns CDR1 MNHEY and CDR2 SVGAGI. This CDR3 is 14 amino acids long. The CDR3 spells CASSYSSLAREQYF. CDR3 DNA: TGTGCCAGCAGTTACTCTTCGCTAGCGCGCGAGCAGTACTTC.

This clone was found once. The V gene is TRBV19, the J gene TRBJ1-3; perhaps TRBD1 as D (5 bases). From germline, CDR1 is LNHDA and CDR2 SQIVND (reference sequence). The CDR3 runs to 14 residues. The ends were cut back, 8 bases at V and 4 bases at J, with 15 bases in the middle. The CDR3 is CASGAMPLGNTIYF. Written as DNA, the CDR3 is TGTGCCAGTGGGGCCATGCCCTTAGGAAACACCATATATTTT. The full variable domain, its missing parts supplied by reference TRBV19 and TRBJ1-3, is DGGITQSPKYLFRKEGQNVTLSCEQNLNHDAMYWYRQDPGQGLRLIYYSQIVNDFQKGDIAEGYSVSREKKESFPLTVTSAQKNPTAFYLCASGAMPLGNTIYFGEGSWLTVV.

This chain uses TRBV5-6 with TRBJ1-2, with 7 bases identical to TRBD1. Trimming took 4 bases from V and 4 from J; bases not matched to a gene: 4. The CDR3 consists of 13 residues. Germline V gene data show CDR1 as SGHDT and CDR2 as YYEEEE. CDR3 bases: TGTGCCAGCAGCCCAGGGGGGATCTATGGCTACACCTTC. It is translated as CASSPGGIYGYTF.

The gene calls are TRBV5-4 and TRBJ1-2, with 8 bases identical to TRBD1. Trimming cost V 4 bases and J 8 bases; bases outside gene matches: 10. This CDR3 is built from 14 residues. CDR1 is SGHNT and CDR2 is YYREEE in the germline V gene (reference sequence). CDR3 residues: CASSRLGTGRGYTF. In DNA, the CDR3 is TGTGCCAGCAGCCGGTTGGGGACAGGCAGGGGCTACACCTTC.

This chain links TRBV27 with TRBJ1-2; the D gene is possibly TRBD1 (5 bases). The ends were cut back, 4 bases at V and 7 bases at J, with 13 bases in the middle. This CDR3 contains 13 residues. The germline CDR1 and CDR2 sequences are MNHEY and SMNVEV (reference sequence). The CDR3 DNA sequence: TGTGCCAGCAGTTCGGACAACTCCATTGGCTACACCTTC. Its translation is CASSSDNSIGYTF.

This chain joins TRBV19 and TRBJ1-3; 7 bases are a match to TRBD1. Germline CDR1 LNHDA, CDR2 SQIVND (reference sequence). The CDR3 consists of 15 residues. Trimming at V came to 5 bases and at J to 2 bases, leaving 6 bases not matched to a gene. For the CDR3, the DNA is TGTGCCAGTAGTTCCTCGACAGGGACTGGAAACACCATATATTTT. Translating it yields CASSSSTGTGNTIYF.

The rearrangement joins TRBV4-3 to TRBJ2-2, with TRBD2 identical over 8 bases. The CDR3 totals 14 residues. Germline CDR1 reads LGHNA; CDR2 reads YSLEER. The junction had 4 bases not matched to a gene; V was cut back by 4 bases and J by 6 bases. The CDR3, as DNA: TGCGCCAGCAGCCGGGTGACTAGCGCCGGGGAGCTGTTTTTT. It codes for CASSRVTSAGELFF.